This TCR beta chain was observed in a study of shared T cell receptors in the human thymus. This clone was seen just once. V gave up 2 bases and J gave up 4 bases; unmatched junction bases: 10. In germline, CDR1 is LNHNV, CDR2 YYDKDF (reference sequence). This CDR3 spans 16 amino acids. Libraries were prepared by immunoSEQ multiplex PCR; TCRdb keeps only in-frame clonotypes and omits some of them. This sample has about 660,000 clones, with roughly 90% found just once. The same sample was also used in a study of human thymus T cells. That source reports: Samples came from healthy Finnish infants during open corrective cardiac surgery. Thymic and blood repertoires showed apparently biased V and J gene usage. Unrelated individuals reportedly shared highly overlapping thymic TCR repertoires.

The receptor was isolated from a boy under three years old with a congenital heart defect. The rearrangement links TRBV15 to TRBJ1-2; 7 bases are a match to TRBD1. The sample comprised thymocytes. In DNA form, the CDR3 reads TGTGCCACCAGCAGAACTCCTGACAGGGCCGTCTATGGCTACACCTTC. Translating gives CATSRTPDRAVYGYTF. Full variable domain (remainder filled in from reference TRBV15 and TRBJ1-2): DAMVIQNPRYQVTQFGKPVTLSCSQTLNHNVMYWYQQKSSQAPKLLFHYYDKDFNNEADTPDNFQSRRPNTSFCFLDIRSPGLGDTAMYLCATSRTPDRAVYGYTFGSGTRLTVV.